This T cell receptor (beta chain) stems from a study of spatial heterogeneity in lung cancer. Study results and caveats: Higher tumor mutation counts went along with higher counts of expanded intratumoral alpha and beta TCRs. The study estimated approximately 7% alpha and roughly 14% beta chain coverage of tumor T cells.

In the library, each TCR cDNA molecule bore its own unique molecular identifier. TCRdb passed the 5' RACE reads through MiXCR, listing each CDR3 protein once. The table includes around 95,000 distinct CDR3 sequences, nearly 4.5% detected once. CDR1 is SQVTM, CDR2 ANQGSEA, per germline. This CDR3 spans 13 amino acids. Unmatched junction bases numbered 6, after V lost 5 bases and J lost 5 bases. This clonotype was counted many times. The antigen is undetermined. Noted time point: sample taken at primary tumor resection. Samples were donated by 72 untreated early-stage non-small cell lung cancer patients. Without sorting, whole RNA was sequenced from tumor, nontumor lung or frozen PBMC.

The chain employs TRBV29-1 and TRBJ2-1; 7 nucleotides agree with TRBD1. This TCR was sampled from a male donor with early-stage non-small cell lung cancer. The sample here was lung tumor tissue, taken at surgery. The CDR3 protein is CSVPGTANNEQFF. The CDR3 DNA is TGCAGCGTTCCCGGGACAGCTAACAATGAGCAGTTCTTC.